This T cell receptor (beta chain) comes out of a study of metastatic and nonmetastatic thyroid tumors. Study-level background: Repertoires of blood and of tissue (tumor or nodule) from malignant and benign thyroid patients were compared.

Nobody among the patients had been given any treatment before thyroid surgery. This clone has at least ten counts. CDR1 SGHVS and CDR2 FQNEAQ come from the germline V gene. Trimming cost V 5 bases and J 0 bases, with 14 bases left between them. This CDR3 comprises 16 residues. Methods used by the authors: To classify distant metastasis in papillary thyroid cancer, a model was built from CDR3 differences across clinicopathological groups. TCRdb re-called the PCR reads via MiXCR. These V and J calls derive from TCRdb rather than the authors' analysis. The sample includes 30,000 to 40,000 clones, approximately 16% of them seen just once.

The clonotype was recovered from a male donor with papillary thyroid cancer or a benign thyroid nodule (not recorded which). Some clones in this sample may be carry-over from other donors' samples. This chain uses TRBV7-8 with TRBJ1-5; weak D call: TRBD1 (5 bases). The sequenced sample was blood. CDR3 in amino acids: CASSPGAAYSNQPQHF. CDR3 DNA: TGTGCCAGCAGCCCCGGGGCAGCATATAGCAATCAGCCCCAGCATTTT. Full variable domain (remainder filled in from reference TRBV7-8 and TRBJ1-5): GAGVSQSPRYKVAKRGQDVALRCDPISGHVSLFWYQQALGQGPEFLTYFQNEAQLDKSGLPSDRFFAERPEGSVSTLKIQRTQQEDSAVYLCASSPGAAYSNQPQHFGDGTRLSIL.